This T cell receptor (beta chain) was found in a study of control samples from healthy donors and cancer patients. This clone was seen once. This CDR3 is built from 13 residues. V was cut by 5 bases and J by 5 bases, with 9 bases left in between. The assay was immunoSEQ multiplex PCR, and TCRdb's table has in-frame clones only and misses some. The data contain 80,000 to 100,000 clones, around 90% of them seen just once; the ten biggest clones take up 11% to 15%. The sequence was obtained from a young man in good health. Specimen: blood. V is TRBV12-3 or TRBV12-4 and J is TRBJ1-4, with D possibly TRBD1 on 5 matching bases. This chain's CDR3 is CASSRDVNEKLFF. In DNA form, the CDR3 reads TGTGCCAGCAGTCGGGACGTCAATGAAAAACTGTTTTTT.